This T cell receptor (beta chain) was retrieved from a study of blood T cell repertoires in COVID-19. At the level of the study: Acute-phase and convalescent COVID-19 samples originated in the United States, Italy and Spain. T cells, B-cell-depleted T cells, or PBMCs supplied cDNA or gDNA.

Profiling relied on immunoSEQ multiplex PCR, and the TCRdb table lists in-frame clones only, not all of them. This table holds roughly 110,000 clones, approximately 88% found once. The V gene's germline CDR1 is SGHNT and CDR2 YYREEE (reference sequence). Trimming took off 3 bases at V and 3 bases at J, with 15 bases between the two ends. This CDR3 has 15 residues. The sequenced sample was peripheral blood. This receptor was obtained from an older woman with acute or convalescent COVID-19. The chain is built from TRBV5-4 and TRBJ2-5; D possibly corresponds to TRBD2 (7 bases). DNA for the CDR3: TGTGCCAGCAGCTGGGCCGCGGGGGCAGAAGAGACCCAGTACTTC. Its translation is CASSWAAGAEETQYF.